This note documents a single T cell receptor beta chain sequence. Its antigen is currently unknown. TCRdb's table, derived via immunoSEQ multiplex PCR, lists solely in-frame clones and lacks some. Of 95,000 to 100,000 clones in the sample, more than 85% are singletons; the top ten hold more than 15%. Germline-derived CDR1 and CDR2 are LNHDA and SQIVND (reference sequence). The CDR3 contains 15 residues. Trimming took 5 bases from V and 6 from J, leaving 14 bases between them. The data belong to a study of T cell responses to AZD1222 COVID-19 vaccine. Points from the study as a whole: Within unmutated variant regions lay the reported targets of nearly half of spike-specific TCRs. The donors showed a predominance of white British ancestry and of females, with possible underestimation of clonal diversity. Only five or six people who got AZD1222 tested seropositive at baseline.

The chain combines TRBV19 with TRBJ1-6; maybe TRBD1 (6 bases). The sample here was peripheral blood, taken on day 0 of AZD1222 vaccination. The sequence was collected from an adult in good health. The CDR3: CASSRIARGNSPLHF. The CDR3 bases are TGTGCCAGTAGTCGGATAGCCAGGGGTAATTCACCCCTCCACTTT. The full variable domain, rest sourced from reference TRBV19 and TRBJ1-6, is DGGITQSPKYLFRKEGQNVTLSCEQNLNHDAMYWYRQDPGQGLRLIYYSQIVNDFQKGDIAEGYSVSREKKESFPLTVTSAQKNPTAFYLCASSRIARGNSPLHFGNGTRLTVT.